The TCR beta chain under discussion was sequenced for a study of CD8 T cells in ankylosing spondylitis. General study results and limits: Relatively scarce in peripheral blood, disease-linked clones were CD8+. Characteristic of ankylosing spondylitis blood, it appeared, was a TCR beta motif comprising roughly 8 highly homologous variants.

TCRdb fed the 5' RACE reads into MiXCR, producing one record per CDR3 protein. The sample lists about 200,000 distinct CDR3 sequences, around 7.9% occurring once. The CDR3 totals 14 residues. V lost 7 bases to trimming and J lost 0 bases, with 10 bases between them. Germline-derived CDR1 and CDR2 are MNHNS and SASEGT. This clonotype was seen many times. The antigen remains unidentified. The sequence derives from a male donor with ankylosing spondylitis. The gene calls are TRBV6-1 and TRBJ1-3, with a possible D match to TRBD1 (5 bases). The sample taken for sequencing was blood, either unsorted or a sorted T cell fraction (not recorded which). The CDR3, as DNA: TGTGCCAGCACGTCGGGGACCTCTGGAAACACCATATATTTT. Translating it yields CASTSGTSGNTIYF.